The 8 T cell receptor beta chains reported below all come from one sample, sequenced in a study of CD8 T cells in Susac syndrome. RNA amounts of about 0.45 to 1 ug underwent reverse transcription with random hexamers. Via MiXCR, TCRdb re-called the immunoSEQ multiplex PCR reads, giving one row per CDR3 protein. The sample lists 65,000 to 100,000 distinct CDR3 sequences; roughly 96% were seen once. The sample was CD8+ T cells from PBMCs. These receptors were collected from a human donor with Susac syndrome.

The chain joins TRBV29-1 to TRBJ2-1, with TRBD1 identical over 9 bases. Germline V CDR1 and CDR2: SQVTM, ANQGSEA. After removal of 6 bases from V and 10 bases from J, the junction contained 10 bases not matched to a gene. The CDR3 contains 13 residues. The CDR3 DNA reads as TGCAGCGTCATCCCGGGACAGGGATACGAGCAGTTCTTC. It is translated as CSVIPGQGYEQFF.

V and J are TRBV18 and TRBJ1-1; D not resolved. With 3 bases removed from V and 11 bases from J, the gap between germline ends came to 13 bases. There are 12 residues in the CDR3. The germline gives CDR1 KGHSH, CDR2 LQKENI. The CDR3 sequence is CASSPNPPDAFF. The DNA of the CDR3 is TGTGCCAGCTCACCGAACCCACCGGATGCTTTCTTT.

This chain connects TRBV28 to TRBJ2-3; tentative D call: TRBD2 (6 bases). CDR1 MDHEN and CDR2 SYDVKM come from the germline V gene. V gave up 5 bases and J gave up 6 bases, with 24 bases separating them. The CDR3 consists of 17 residues. CDR3 DNA sequence: TGTGCCAGCAGTCCCCTAGTGGGGCCTCCCCGGGGGGATACGCAGTATTTT. This sequence encodes CASSPLVGPPRGDTQYF.

This sequence joins TRBV5-1 and TRBJ2-5; 9 nucleotides agree with TRBD2. The ends lost 5 bases at V and 3 bases at J; junction bases unmatched: 8. This CDR3 comprises 15 residues. Germline loops: CDR1 SGHRS, CDR2 YFSETQ. The CDR3 is CASRQAGGLKETQYF. In nucleotides, the CDR3 is TGCGCCAGCAGACAAGCGGGGGGCCTAAAAGAGACCCAGTACTTC.

The chain couples TRBV2 to TRBJ1-2; TRBD1 is a possible D gene (6 bases). CDR1 and CDR2 (germline): SNHLY, FYNNEI. V was shortened by 6 bases and J by 12 bases, with 11 bases between the two germline ends. The CDR3 runs to 10 residues. CDR3 nucleotides: TGTGCCAGCAGAGGCCAGGGGCACACCTTC. This gives the protein CASRGQGHTF.

The V gene is TRBV10-3, the J gene TRBJ1-2; 11 bases match TRBD1. Germline CDR1 and CDR2: ENHRY and SYGVKD. This CDR3 has 13 amino acids. J gave up 7 bases and V 6 bases, and 4 bases lay outside the gene matches. CDR3 nucleotide sequence: TGTGCCATCAGAAACGGGACAGGGGGTGGCTACACCTTC. It codes for CAIRNGTGGGYTF.

This chain uses TRBV3-1 with TRBJ2-1, with D perhaps TRBD2 (6 bases). The germline V and J ends were trimmed by 2 bases and 7 bases, with 21 bases remaining between them. CDR3 size: 17 residues. Germline CDR1 reads LGHDT; CDR2 reads YNNKEL (reference sequence). As DNA, the CDR3 is TGTGCCAGCAGCCAATTGCCGGGCGGGGCAGGAACGAATGAGCAGTTCTTC. Translating it yields CASSQLPGGAGTNEQFF.

The J gene is TRBJ1-5, the V gene TRBV5-1, with TRBD1 identical over 9 bases. Losses at the gene ends were 4 bases for V and 3 bases for J; bases not matched to a gene: 5. Per germline, CDR1 SGHRS and CDR2 YFSETQ. This CDR3 region has 15 residues. In nucleotides, the CDR3 is TGCGCCAGCAGCCCCGGGACAGGGCCCAATCAGCCCCAGCATTTT. Residues: CASSPGTGPNQPQHF.